Each of the 17 T cell receptor beta chains below was sequenced from the same sample in a study of CD8+CD57+ T cells in acquired aplastic anemia. TCR beta VDJ and CDR3 profiling used genomic DNA as template. TCRdb re-analysed the reads in MiXCR, keeping a single row per CDR3 protein. The top ten hold more than 30% of the sample, which has under 200,000 distinct CDR3 sequences, about 50% seen once. For sequencing, patients were chosen who had shown expansion of CD8+CD57+ cells by flow cytometry. The specimen sequenced was sorted CD4+, CD8+, or CD8+CD57+ T cells (not recorded which) from PBMCs. The source is a human donor with aplastic anemia.

This clonotype was seen repeatedly, ten times or more. The gene calls are TRBV7-3 and TRBJ2-2; D uncertain. The CDR3 has 14 residues. V was shortened by 8 bases and J by 3 bases, with 13 bases between the two germline ends. The germline gives CDR1 SGHTA, CDR2 FQGTGA. This chain's CDR3 is CASASDGDTGELFF. The CDR3 region has the DNA TGTGCCAGCGCCTCGGACGGTGACACCGGGGAGCTGTTTTTT.

This clonotype was picked up many times. This chain links TRBV20-1 with TRBJ2-5; 9 bases are shared with TRBD1. After removal of 0 bases from V and 9 bases from J, the junction contained 8 bases not matched to a gene. This CDR3 is 14 amino acids long. Germline V lookup: CDR1 DFQATT, CDR2 SNEGSKA (reference sequence). The CDR3 DNA reads TGCAGTGCTAGAGATCGTTTTGACAGGGGGTCCCAGTACTTC. Its translation is CSARDRFDRGSQYF.

This chain links TRBV10-3 with TRBJ2-3; TRBD2 matches 7 bases. V gave up 2 bases and J gave up 2 bases; unmatched junction bases: 1. This CDR3 has 14 amino acids. The germline CDR1 and CDR2 sequences are ENHRY and SYGVKD. In DNA, the CDR3 is TGTGCCATCAGTGAGACTAGCGCCACAGATACGCAGTATTTT. Encoded protein: CAISETSATDTQYF.

Ten or more counts support this clonotype. One end of the junction does not line up with germline, which may come from a read error. V and J are TRBV5-6 and TRBJ2-7; 8 positions agree with TRBD1. Germline assignment: CDR1 SGHDT and CDR2 YYEEEE. The CDR3 is 14 residues long. The CDR3 DNA follows: TGTGCCAGCAGCTTGGCAGGGGGCGTCTACGAGCAGCACTTC. It encodes CASSLAGGVYEQHF. Combining the CDR3 with reference TRBV5-6 and TRBJ2-7 gives the whole variable domain DAGVTQSPTHLIKTRGQQVTLRCSPKSGHDTVSWYQQALGQGPQFIFQYYEEEERQRGNFPDRFSGHQFPNYSSELNVNALLLGDSALYLCASSLAGGVYEQHFGPGTRLTVT.

J is TRBJ2-7 and V is TRBV25-1; a possible D gene is TRBD1 (5 bases). Germline V gene sequence: CDR1 MGHDK, CDR2 SYGVNS. Trimming shortened V by 3 bases and J by 2 bases, and 11 bases separated the two germline ends. There are 14 residues in the CDR3. Written as DNA, the CDR3 is TGTGCCAGCAGTGAGGGGCAGGCGGCCTACGAGCAGTACTTC. This encodes CASSEGQAAYEQYF.

This clonotype was detected many times. The chain uses TRBV6-5 and TRBJ1-2; D remains unclear. The CDR3 totals 13 residues. Germline V gene data show CDR1 as MNHEY and CDR2 as SVGAGI. V lost 0 bases and J lost 8, with 10 bases in between. CDR3 sequence reads: CASSYSKGSGYTF. The CDR3 nucleotides read TGTGCCAGCAGTTACTCGAAAGGGTCCGGCTACACCTTC.

This chain joins TRBV7-9 and TRBJ2-5; 9 positions match TRBD1. The junction had 12 bases not matched to a gene; V was cut back by 5 bases and J by 11 bases. The CDR3 is 14 amino acids. Germline values: CDR1 SEHNR, CDR2 FQNEAQ (reference sequence). In DNA form, the CDR3 reads TGTGCCAGCAGCCACCGGGACAGGGTTGGGGAGCAGTACTTC. Amino acid sequence: CASSHRDRVGEQYF.

This clonotype was detected only a few times. The genes are TRBV24-1 and TRBJ1-2; D is possibly TRBD1 (5 bases). Per germline, CDR1 KGHDR and CDR2 SFDVKD. The CDR3 length is 13 residues. Deletions cut 5 bases from V and 3 bases from J, with 9 bases between. The CDR3 spells CATSGGTDYGYTF. CDR3 DNA: TGTGCCACCAGTGGAGGGACGGACTATGGCTACACCTTC.

CDR3 in amino acids: CAWFSPIGTGEATFF. The CDR3 bases are TGTGCCTGGTTCTCCCCCATTGGGACAGGGGAAGCGACTTTCTTT. This sequence joins TRBV30 and TRBJ1-1; 10 bases match TRBD1. J lost 12 bases, V lost 5 bases, and 18 bases had no gene match. The length of the CDR3 is 15 residues. Germline-derived CDR1 and CDR2 are GTSNPN and SVGIG (reference sequence).

This clonotype was recorded a few times. The V gene is TRBV9, the J gene TRBJ2-3; D is ambiguous. This CDR3 contains 15 residues. The V gene's germline CDR1 is SGDLS and CDR2 YYNGEE. Trimming left V 0 bases short and J 10 bases short, with 18 bases between. The CDR3: CASSVEGSPRGPQYF. CDR3 in DNA: TGTGCCAGCAGCGTAGAGGGCAGCCCAAGAGGCCCGCAGTATTTT.

This clonotype was seen more than once but under ten times. The rearrangement uses TRBV4-2 and TRBJ2-1, with 9 bases matching TRBD1. The CDR3 loop spans 17 amino acids. Unmatched junction bases numbered 6, after V lost 0 bases and J lost 3 bases. Per the germline V gene, CDR1 is LGHNA and CDR2 is YNFKEQ. DNA of the CDR3: TGTGCCAGCAGCCAAGATTTGGGACAGGGATTCTACAATGAGCAGTTCTTC. Protein sequence: CASSQDLGQGFYNEQFF.

The chain is built from TRBV20-1 and TRBJ2-1; 9 nucleotides line up with TRBD2. V lost 6 bases, J lost 4 bases, and 10 bases stayed unmatched. The CDR3 loop spans 15 amino acids. The germline gives CDR1 DFQATT, CDR2 SNEGSKA (reference sequence). The CDR3 reads CSAQPLAGKYNEQFF. The CDR3 DNA reads as TGCAGTGCCCAACCTCTAGCGGGGAAATACAATGAGCAGTTCTTC.

This clonotype appeared a few times. The CDR3 loop is CASSLDIIKNIQYF. In nucleotides, the CDR3 is TGCGCCAGCAGCTTAGACATCATCAAAAACATTCAGTACTTC. The rearrangement uses TRBV5-1 and TRBJ2-4; unclear D gene. CDR1 and CDR2 from the germline V gene are SGHRS and YFSETQ. The CDR3 is 14 residues long. V was shortened by 2 bases and J by 3 bases, with 9 bases between the two germline ends.

This clonotype was seen ten or more times. The rearrangement joins TRBV7-2 to TRBJ1-6; 9 nucleotides line up with TRBD1. J was trimmed by 6 bases and V by 2 bases; bases with no gene match: 5. The V gene's germline CDR1 is SGHTA and CDR2 FQGNSA. The CDR3 has 16 amino acids. DNA for the CDR3: TGTGCCAGCAGCTTAAGCGACAGGGGGGTTAATTCACCCCTCCACTTT. It encodes CASSLSDRGVNSPLHF.

This clonotype was detected only a few times. The CDR3 spells CSVEEGRTYEQYF. The CDR3 bases are TGCAGCGTTGAAGAGGGCAGGACCTACGAGCAGTACTTC. The V gene is TRBV29-1, the J gene TRBJ2-7, with D unresolved. The CDR3 extends over 13 amino acids. CDR1 SQVTM and CDR2 ANQGSEA come from the germline V gene. With 0 bases removed from V and 2 bases from J, the gap between germline ends came to 8 bases.

Many counts were recorded for this clonotype. The rearrangement uses TRBV19 and TRBJ1-1; 8 positions agree with TRBD1. The CDR3 length is 16 residues. CDR1 is LNHDA and CDR2 is SQIVND in the germline V gene (reference sequence). Trimming took 1 base from V and 0 from J; bases not matched to a gene: 4. The CDR3 DNA sequence: TGTGCCAGTAGTATAGGGACAGGGACCTTGAACACTGAAGCTTTCTTT. This translates into CASSIGTGTLNTEAFF.

CDR3 in amino acids: CATSDPTGKSTDTQYF. The CDR3 DNA reads as TGTGCCACCAGTGACCCGACAGGGAAGAGCACAGATACGCAGTATTTT. This chain links TRBV24-1 with TRBJ2-3; 7 bases are shared with TRBD1. Germline assignment: CDR1 KGHDR and CDR2 SFDVKD. CDR3 length equals 16 residues. V was pared by 4 bases and J by 0 bases, with 6 bases of the junction left unmatched.